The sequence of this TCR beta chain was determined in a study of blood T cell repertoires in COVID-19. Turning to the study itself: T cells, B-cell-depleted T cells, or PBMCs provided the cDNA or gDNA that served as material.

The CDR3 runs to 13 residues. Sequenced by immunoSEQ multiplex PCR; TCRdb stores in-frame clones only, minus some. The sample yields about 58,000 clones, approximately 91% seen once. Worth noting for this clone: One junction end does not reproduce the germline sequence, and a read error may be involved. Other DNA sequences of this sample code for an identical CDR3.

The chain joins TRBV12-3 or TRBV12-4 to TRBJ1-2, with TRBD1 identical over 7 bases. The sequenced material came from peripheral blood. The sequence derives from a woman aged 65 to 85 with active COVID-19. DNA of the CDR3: TGTGCCAGCAGTATACAGGGGAGTAACGGCTACACCTTT. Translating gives CASSIQGSNGYTF.